This T cell receptor beta chain derives from a study of PD-1 blockade in classical Hodgkin lymphoma. Study results and limitations: Complete responders showed a baseline diversity that resembled the diversity of newly diagnosed patients. With CD4+ cells, TCR diversity rose significantly by C4D1, but not with CD8+ cells. Newly diagnosed patients had baseline TCR diversity that was reportedly lower than that of healthy donors.

Here immunoSEQ multiplex PCR was the method, and the copy in TCRdb shows in-frame clones only, minus some. The sample includes approximately 45,000 clones, roughly two thirds of them seen just once. Looked up from germline, CDR1 is SGDLS and CDR2 is YYNGEE. This CDR3 comprises 14 residues. V was pared by 0 bases and J by 6 bases, with 13 bases between. Details on this clone: What it binds is unknown.

Time point reported: cycle 4 day 1 (C4D1), after 6 weeks of nivolumab. All patients relapsed after autologous stem cell transplantation, and brentuximab vedotin exposure varied. Classification of best responses gave complete response, partial response or progressive disease. The sequence was obtained from a human donor with classical Hodgkin lymphoma. Sequences were derived from peripheral blood mononuclear cells (PBMCs), sampled before the fourth cycle of nivolumab. The gene calls are TRBV9 and TRBJ2-7; a possible D gene is TRBD1 (6 bases). CDR3 sequence reads: CASSVASRGGEQYF. CDR3 DNA: TGTGCCAGCAGCGTAGCTTCCAGGGGCGGCGAGCAGTACTTC.